Shown below are 29 T cell receptor beta chains from a single sample sequenced in a study of resident and recirculating memory T cells in vitiligo. Generated by immunoSEQ multiplex PCR, the TCRdb table keeps only in-frame clones and is missing some. Of fewer than 80,000 clones detected, approximately 89% appear once; the ten largest clones hold less than 5.5%. Specimen: blood. The origin of the receptors is a male donor with vitiligo.

This chain connects TRBV11-1 to TRBJ2-5; TRBD1 matches 8 bases. Trimming at V came to 3 bases and at J to 2 bases, leaving 14 bases not matched to a gene. The V gene's germline CDR1 is SGHAT and CDR2 FQDESV (reference sequence). This CDR3 is built from 18 residues. The CDR3 DNA reads TGTGCCAGCAGCTTGGGGCAGGGGGCGGCCCACCGACAAGAGACCCAGTACTTC. As protein: CASSLGQGAAHRQETQYF.

This clone was detected a few times. CDR3 in amino acids: CASAWDSHTAGANVLTF. The CDR3 DNA is TGCGCCAGCGCATGGGACAGCCACACCGCTGGGGCCAACGTCCTGACTTTC. The chain has TRBV4-1 and TRBJ2-6; the match to TRBD1 covers 7 bases. V gave up 8 bases and J gave up 2 bases; unmatched junction bases: 12. Germline V gene sequence: CDR1 MGHRA, CDR2 YSYEKL. The CDR3 consists of 17 residues.

The chain is built from TRBV7-2 and TRBJ1-1; 7 nucleotides align to TRBD1. Germline trimming cut 4 bases from V and 1 base from J; bases unmatched to any gene: 6. CDR1 is SGHTA, CDR2 FQGNSA, per germline. The CDR3 is 15 residues long. The CDR3 is CASSSPRQGNTEAFF. The CDR3 bases are TGTGCCAGCAGCTCGCCCCGACAGGGGAACACTGAAGCTTTCTTT.

The gene calls are TRBV4-1 and TRBJ1-2; TRBD1 is a possible D gene (6 bases). Germline lookup yields CDR1 MGHRA and CDR2 YSYEKL. CDR3 length: 15 residues. Trimming pared 4 bases from V and 2 bases from J, leaving 14 bases between. This CDR3 reads CASSLRQAANYGYTF. The DNA of the CDR3 is TGCGCCAGCAGCCTCCGACAGGCGGCAAACTATGGCTACACCTTC.

The chain has TRBV5-6 and TRBJ2-7; 9 nucleotides agree with TRBD1. CDR3 size: 14 residues. The germline gives CDR1 SGHDT, CDR2 YYEEEE. V lost 2 bases, J lost 3 bases, and 3 bases stayed unmatched. CDR3 DNA sequence: TGTGCCAGCAGCTTTTCGACAGGGGGCTACGAGCAGTACTTC. Translation: CASSFSTGGYEQYF.

This chain joins TRBV5-4 and TRBJ1-3; no definite D call. The germline V gene has CDR1 SGHNT and CDR2 YYREEE (reference sequence). V was clipped by 4 bases and J by 6 bases, with 20 bases between them. CDR3 length equals 16 residues. As DNA, the CDR3 is TGTGCCAGCAGCGGCGGCGCTGGCAGACCACCAAACACCATATATTTT. Translating gives CASSGGAGRPPNTIYF.

The V gene is TRBV6-1, the J gene TRBJ2-7; D is ambiguous. The CDR3 runs 12 residues. Germline loops: CDR1 MNHNS, CDR2 SASEGT. Between the trimmed V and J ends, which lost 8 bases and 2 bases, there was a span of 10 bases. CDR3 coding DNA: TGTGCCAGCGCCGGGTCAACCTACGAGCAGTACTTC. This gives the protein CASAGSTYEQYF.

V and J are TRBV27 and TRBJ1-5; no clear D. The V and J ends lost 8 bases and 3 bases respectively, with 8 bases between them. Germline CDR1 reads MNHEY; CDR2 reads SMNVEV (reference sequence). The CDR3 loop spans 12 amino acids. The CDR3 here is CASGQNNQPQHF. The CDR3 DNA reads TGTGCCAGCGGGCAGAACAATCAGCCCCAGCATTTT.

V usage is TRBV27 and J usage is TRBJ2-1; weak D call: TRBD2 (6 bases). The CDR3 has 13 amino acids. The V end was cut by 8 bases, the J end by 6 bases, with 14 bases between. In germline, CDR1 is MNHEY, CDR2 SMNVEV (reference sequence). The CDR3 region is CASALGAGNEQFF. CDR3 DNA: TGTGCCAGCGCCCTTGGAGCGGGCAATGAGCAGTTCTTC.

This chain links TRBV6-5 with TRBJ1-1; maybe TRBD1 (5 bases). V dropped 0 bases and J dropped 4 bases, with 9 bases sitting between them. Germline V gene data show CDR1 as MNHEY and CDR2 as SVGAGI. The length of the CDR3 is 14 residues. The CDR3 DNA reads as TGTGCCAGCAGTTACTCGGACGGGGGCACTGAAGCTTTCTTT. It encodes CASSYSDGGTEAFF.

This clone was recorded only once. The chain carries TRBV5-1 and TRBJ2-5; a weak D match, TRBD2 (5 bases). CDR1 and CDR2 from the germline V gene are SGHRS and YFSETQ. The CDR3 covers 14 residues. The ends were cut back, 2 bases at V and 1 base at J, with 9 bases in the middle. The CDR3 protein is CASSFGGPQETQYF. In nucleotides, the CDR3 is TGCGCCAGCAGCTTCGGAGGACCCCAAGAGACCCAGTACTTC.

Notes on this clone: This sample also contains other DNA sequences that code for the same CDR3. The chain recombines TRBV7-2 with TRBJ1-2, with D maybe TRBD1 (5 bases). CDR1 is SGHTA, CDR2 FQGNSA, per germline. This CDR3 spans 13 amino acids. Trimming removed 1 base at V and 2 bases at J, with 5 bases between. DNA of the CDR3: TGTGCCAGCAGCTTAGGACAGAACTATGGCTACACCTTC. It specifies CASSLGQNYGYTF.

The J gene is TRBJ1-4, the V gene TRBV6-5, with a possible D match to TRBD1 (5 bases). This CDR3 is 15 amino acids long. CDR1 MNHEY and CDR2 SVGAGI come from the germline V gene. V was trimmed by 10 bases and J by 8 bases, leaving 23 bases between them. This CDR3 is CATRRDVSRGEKLFF. CDR3 coding DNA: TGTGCCACCCGTCGGGACGTCAGCCGGGGGGAAAAACTGTTTTTT.

This clone was found a few times. The junction differs from germline at one of its ends, possibly a read error. The V and J genes are TRBV4-3 and TRBJ1-5, with D possibly TRBD1 on 6 matching bases. The CDR3 extends over 13 amino acids. Germline V gene sequence: CDR1 LGHNA, CDR2 YSLEER. The CDR3 bases are TGCGCCAGCAGCCAAGATACATTGGGGGCCCGGAATTTT. Translating it yields CASSQDTLGARNF.

The chain is built from TRBV27 and TRBJ2-7; D may be TRBD1 (6 bases). Trimming took off 3 bases at V and 2 bases at J, with 14 bases between the two ends. The CDR3 contains 15 residues. Germline V gene sequence: CDR1 MNHEY, CDR2 SMNVEV (reference sequence). Written as DNA, the CDR3 is TGTGCCAGCAGTTTTGGGACAAAGGGTCCCTACGAGCAGTACTTC. Translating gives CASSFGTKGPYEQYF.

This clone was counted a single time. V usage is TRBV28 and J usage is TRBJ2-5, with unresolved D. V gave up 4 bases and J gave up 2 bases, with 14 bases separating them. Germline V gene data show CDR1 as MDHEN and CDR2 as SYDVKM. CDR3 length: 15 residues. DNA of the CDR3: TGTGCCAGCAGTTCGGCGGAACAATTACAAGAGACCCAGTACTTC. Translation gives CASSSAEQLQETQYF.

V is TRBV19 and J is TRBJ2-1, with 8 bases fitting TRBD2. CDR3 length: 16 residues. The germline V gene encodes CDR1 LNHDA and CDR2 SQIVND (reference sequence). The V segment lost 5 bases and the J segment 2 bases; nucleotides outside the gene matches: 8. The CDR3 DNA follows: TGTGCCAGTAGTCCCCGTCGGGGGGGACCCTACAATGAGCAGTTCTTC. The encoded protein is CASSPRRGGPYNEQFF. The full variable domain, its missing parts supplied by reference TRBV19 and TRBJ2-1, is DGGITQSPKYLFRKEGQNVTLSCEQNLNHDAMYWYRQDPGQGLRLIYYSQIVNDFQKGDIAEGYSVSREKKESFPLTVTSAQKNPTAFYLCASSPRRGGPYNEQFFGPGTRLTVL.

This chain joins TRBV5-1 and TRBJ2-5, with 12 bases aligning to TRBD2. Germline lookup yields CDR1 SGHRS and CDR2 YFSETQ. The V segment lost 1 base and the J segment 4 bases; nucleotides outside the gene matches: 8. The CDR3 totals 17 residues. The CDR3 bases are TGCGCCAGCAGCTTGTACCTAGCGGGGGGGCCCGGAGAGACCCAGTACTTC. It encodes CASSLYLAGGPGETQYF.

The gene calls are TRBV6-1 and TRBJ1-5, with D uncertain. The V end lost 1 base, the J end lost 3 bases, and 4 bases lay between the germline ends. The CDR3 runs to 13 residues. Germline CDR1 reads MNHNS; CDR2 reads SASEGT. The CDR3 coding sequence is TGTGCCAGCAGTGAAGATTACAATCAGCCCCAGCATTTT. Its translation: CASSEDYNQPQHF.

The chain uses TRBV29-1 and TRBJ2-1, with TRBD1 matching 9 bases. The CDR3 contains 12 residues. CDR1 is SQVTM, CDR2 ANQGSEA, per germline. With V trimmed by 4 bases and J by 10 bases, 5 bases remained unmatched. The CDR3 here is CSVGGQGREQFF. The CDR3, as DNA: TGCAGCGTTGGCGGACAGGGGCGGGAGCAGTTCTTC.

This clone has just one count. The rearrangement uses TRBV4-3 and TRBJ2-7; tentatively, D is TRBD2 (6 bases). Germline V CDR1 and CDR2: LGHNA, YSLEER. Trimming left V 0 bases short and J 8 bases short, with 14 bases between. CDR3 length: 14 residues. The CDR3 loop reads CASSQDSGGIQQYF. The CDR3 DNA is TGCGCCAGCAGCCAAGATAGCGGCGGGATTCAGCAGTACTTC.

The rearrangement uses TRBV10-3 and TRBJ1-2; D may be TRBD1 (5 bases). Trimming took off 11 bases at V and 0 bases at J, with 16 bases between the two ends. CDR1 is ENHRY and CDR2 is SYGVKD in the germline V gene. The CDR3 has 14 amino acids. The CDR3 bases are TGTGCCTCACAGGCCCAAGAGACTAACTATGGCTACACCTTC. It yields the protein CASQAQETNYGYTF.

With regard to this clone: Likely a read error: the CDR3 ends without its conserved phenylalanine or tryptophan. The chain joins TRBV30 to TRBJ1-6; D gene unclear. Germline CDR1 is GTSNPN and CDR2 is SVGIG (reference sequence). The V end lost 2 bases, the J end lost 0 bases, and 14 bases lay between the germline ends. This CDR3 comprises 17 residues. The CDR3: CAWSSTRSSSYNSPLHL. CDR3 nucleotides: TGTGCCTGGAGTAGTACCCGTTCGAGCTCCTATAATTCACCCCTCCACCTT.

The chain recombines TRBV5-6 with TRBJ2-5, with 8 bases matching TRBD1. Germline CDR1 SGHDT, CDR2 YYEEEE. Trimming at V came to 3 bases and at J to 5 bases, leaving 6 bases not matched to a gene. This CDR3 is built from 14 residues. This CDR3 is CASSSQGVRETQYF. CDR3 DNA sequence: TGTGCCAGCAGCTCACAGGGGGTGAGGGAGACCCAGTACTTC. The full variable domain, completed using reference TRBV5-6 and TRBJ2-5, is DAGVTQSPTHLIKTRGQQVTLRCSPKSGHDTVSWYQQALGQGPQFIFQYYEEEERQRGNFPDRFSGHQFPNYSSELNVNALLLGDSALYLCASSSQGVRETQYFGPGTRLLVL.

This chain uses TRBV5-4 with TRBJ2-5; D is perhaps TRBD1 (5 bases). The germline V and J ends were trimmed by 1 base and 2 bases, with 9 bases remaining between them. The CDR3 covers 14 residues. Germline V gene sequence: CDR1 SGHNT, CDR2 YYREEE (reference sequence). DNA for the CDR3: TGTGCCAGCAGCTTGCAAGCAGGGCAAGAGACCCAGTACTTC. Translating gives CASSLQAGQETQYF.

This clone was counted a single time. CDR3 sequence reads: CASSEGGQANYGYTF. The CDR3 DNA sequence: TGTGCCAGCAGTGAAGGGGGACAGGCGAACTATGGCTACACCTTC. The chain carries TRBV6-1 and TRBJ1-2; the match to TRBD1 covers 8 bases. The germline gives CDR1 MNHNS, CDR2 SASEGT. This CDR3 region has 15 residues. V lost 1 base and J lost 2; bases outside the gene matches: 3.

The chain employs TRBV5-4 and TRBJ2-4, with TRBD2 as a possible D gene (5 bases). CDR3 length equals 14 residues. CDR1 is SGHNT, CDR2 YYREEE, per germline (reference sequence). Trimming took off 0 bases at V and 5 bases at J, with 9 bases between the two ends. In nucleotides, the CDR3 is TGTGCCAGCAGCTTGGGAGGGATTGAAAACATTCAGTACTTC. The encoded protein is CASSLGGIENIQYF.

The chain combines TRBV19 with TRBJ2-7, with D tentatively TRBD1 (5 bases). The germline V gene has CDR1 LNHDA and CDR2 SQIVND (reference sequence). V dropped 10 bases and J dropped 1 base, with 14 bases sitting between them. This CDR3 is built from 13 residues. This CDR3 reads CATRQTGSYEQYF. CDR3 coding DNA: TGTGCCACCCGACAGACTGGGTCCTACGAGCAGTACTTC.

This chain uses TRBV7-9 with TRBJ2-5; D is perhaps TRBD2 (6 bases). Germline CDR1 reads SEHNR; CDR2 reads FQNEAQ (reference sequence). The V end lost 6 bases, the J end lost 0 bases, and 17 bases lay between the germline ends. The CDR3 has 16 residues. The CDR3: CASSLKGGRHQETQYF. The CDR3 nucleotides are TGTGCCAGCAGTTTAAAGGGAGGACGGCACCAAGAGACCCAGTACTTC.